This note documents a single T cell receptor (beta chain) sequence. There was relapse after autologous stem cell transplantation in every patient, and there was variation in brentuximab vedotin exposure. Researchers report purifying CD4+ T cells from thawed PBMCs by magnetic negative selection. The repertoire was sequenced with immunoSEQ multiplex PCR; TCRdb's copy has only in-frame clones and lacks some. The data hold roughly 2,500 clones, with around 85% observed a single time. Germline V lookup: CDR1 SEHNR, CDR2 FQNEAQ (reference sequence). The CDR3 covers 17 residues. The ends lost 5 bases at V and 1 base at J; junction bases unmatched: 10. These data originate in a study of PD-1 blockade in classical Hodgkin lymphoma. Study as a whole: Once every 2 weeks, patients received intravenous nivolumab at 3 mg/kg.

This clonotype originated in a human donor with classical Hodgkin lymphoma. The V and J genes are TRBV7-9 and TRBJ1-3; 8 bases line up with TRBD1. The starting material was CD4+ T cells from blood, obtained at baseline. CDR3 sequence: CASSISGGPGSGNTIYF. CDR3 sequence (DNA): TGTGCCAGCAGCATCTCAGGGGGCCCGGGATCTGGAAACACCATATATTTT.